The 23 T cell receptor beta chains below were found in one sample sequenced in a study of cytotoxic CD8 clonotypes in ibrutinib-treated CLL. The data were produced by immunoSEQ multiplex PCR, yet TCRdb's version contains in-frame clones alone and is incomplete. The sample has approximately 100,000 clones, 50% to 65% seen once; the top ten hold 30% to 45%. Specimen: PBMCs, collected after 24 months of ibrutinib treatment. Source of these receptors: a human donor with chronic lymphocytic leukemia.

The gene calls are TRBV29-1 and TRBJ2-2; 9 nucleotides line up with TRBD1. There are 15 residues in the CDR3. Germline lookup yields CDR1 SQVTM and CDR2 ANQGSEA. The trim removed 3 bases at V and 2 bases at J, leaving 4 bases unmatched. The CDR3 spells CSVDDRGSNTGELFF. DNA of the CDR3: TGCAGCGTTGATGACAGGGGGTCCAACACCGGGGAGCTGTTTTTT.

The V gene is TRBV6-5, the J gene TRBJ2-7; 9 positions agree with TRBD2. The junction had 11 bases not matched to a gene; V was cut back by 4 bases and J by 7 bases. The CDR3 has 15 residues. The germline gives CDR1 MNHEY, CDR2 SVGAGI. CDR3 in amino acids: CASSFSGGKVSEQYF. The CDR3 region has the DNA TGTGCCAGCAGTTTTAGCGGGGGAAAGGTATCGGAGCAGTACTTC.

CDR3 nucleotide sequence: TGTGCCAGCTCACCAAATAGGCTGGGACAGGGTTACACCGGGGAGCTGTTTTTT. It translates to CASSPNRLGQGYTGELFF. The chain uses TRBV18 and TRBJ2-2, with 9 bases that match TRBD1. Looked up from germline, CDR1 is KGHSH and CDR2 is LQKENI. CDR3 length: 18 residues. With V trimmed by 2 bases and J by 3 bases, 10 bases remained unmatched.

V gene TRBV12-5 combines with J gene TRBJ2-7; tentatively, D is TRBD2 (7 bases). CDR3 size: 15 residues. Germline assignment: CDR1 LGHNT and CDR2 FRNRAP. V lost 5 bases and J lost 1, with 15 bases in between. CDR3 in amino acids: CASGQGGAGSYEQYF. CDR3 bases: TGTGCTAGTGGTCAAGGGGGGGCAGGGTCCTACGAGCAGTACTTC.

This clone showed up just a few times. This sequence joins TRBV5-1 and TRBJ2-4, with D perhaps matching TRBD1 (5 bases). The CDR3 is 14 residues long. Germline CDR1 is SGHRS and CDR2 is YFSETQ. Trimming left V 2 bases short and J 0 bases short, with 6 bases between. This CDR3 reads CASSFDRAKNIQYF. The CDR3 region has the DNA TGCGCCAGCAGCTTTGACAGAGCCAAAAACATTCAGTACTTC. Combining the CDR3 with reference TRBV5-1 and TRBJ2-4 gives the whole variable domain KAGVTQTPRYLIKTRGQQVTLSCSPISGHRSVSWYQQTPGQGLQFLFEYFSETQRNKGNFPGRFSGRQFSNSRSEMNVSTLELGDSALYLCASSFDRAKNIQYFGAGTRLSVL.

This clone has more than one count but fewer than ten. This chain uses TRBV5-6 with TRBJ2-5, with D maybe TRBD1 (5 bases). The CDR3 loop spans 11 amino acids. Germline-derived CDR1 and CDR2 are SGHDT and YYEEEE. Trimming pared 0 bases from V and 9 bases from J, leaving 6 bases between. The CDR3 DNA reads TGTGCCAGCAGCTTGGAAGGGGCCCAGTACTTC. Amino acids: CASSLEGAQYF.

This clone was detected only a few times. The CDR3 loop is CASSLARQPQHF. DNA for the CDR3: TGTGCCAGCAGTTTGGCGAGGCAGCCCCAGCATTTT. The rearrangement uses TRBV28 and TRBJ1-5; D remains ambiguous. In germline, CDR1 is MDHEN, CDR2 SYDVKM. The V and J ends lost 3 bases and 7 bases respectively, with 7 bases between them. This CDR3 is 12 amino acids long.

This clone was counted only a few times. The chain has TRBV30 and TRBJ1-1, with D unresolved. The CDR3 consists of 13 residues. Germline-derived CDR1 and CDR2 are GTSNPN and SVGIG (reference sequence). V shed 6 bases and J shed 0 bases, with 11 bases lying between them. For the CDR3, the DNA is TGTGCCTGCTGGGTGCGGTTGAACACTGAAGCTTTCTTT. Translating gives CACWVRLNTEAFF.

The chain recombines TRBV30 with TRBJ2-7, with D tentatively TRBD2 (8 bases). The CDR3 has 12 residues. Looked up from germline, CDR1 is GTSNPN and CDR2 is SVGIG (reference sequence). The V end was cut by 8 bases, the J end by 2 bases, with 13 bases between. In DNA, the CDR3 is TGTGCCGCGGGGGGACAGACCTACGAGCAGTACTTC. This gives the protein CAAGGQTYEQYF.

The rearrangement uses TRBV6-1 and TRBJ2-1; the D gene is possibly TRBD1 (5 bases). Germline V lookup: CDR1 MNHNS, CDR2 SASEGT. V was cut by 2 bases and J by 6 bases, with 5 bases left in between. The CDR3 contains 12 residues. The CDR3 sequence is CASSEQGNEQFF. The CDR3 region has the DNA TGTGCCAGCAGTGAACAGGGCAATGAGCAGTTCTTC.

The V gene is TRBV15, the J gene TRBJ2-5, with D maybe TRBD1 (7 bases). The length of the CDR3 is 15 residues. From germline, CDR1 is LNHNV and CDR2 YYDKDF (reference sequence). V lost 8 bases and J 5 bases, leaving 21 bases between the germline ends. The CDR3 here is CATRGNRGGQETQYF. CDR3 nucleotide sequence: TGTGCCACCCGCGGAAACAGGGGAGGACAGGAGACCCAGTACTTC.

This chain links TRBV6-1 with TRBJ1-2; tentative D call: TRBD1 (5 bases). The CDR3 consists of 14 residues. CDR1 is MNHNS, CDR2 SASEGT, per germline. V was clipped by 4 bases and J by 2 bases, with 11 bases between them. CDR3 sequence (DNA): TGTGCCAGCAGTGGGGGCCTGGGAAACTATGGCTACACCTTC. Translated: CASSGGLGNYGYTF.

The chain joins TRBV9 to TRBJ2-7; tentative D call: TRBD2 (6 bases). The CDR3 spans 12 residues. The germline V and J ends were trimmed by 10 bases and 4 bases, with 15 bases remaining between them. Germline V gene lookup returns CDR1 SGDLS and CDR2 YYNGEE. CDR3 in amino acids: CALPWGEYEQYF. The CDR3 region has the DNA TGTGCCCTCCCCTGGGGGGAGTACGAGCAGTACTTC.

The genes are TRBV9 and TRBJ1-1; D is uncertain. Trimming left V 1 base short and J 8 bases short, with 12 bases between. The CDR3 consists of 13 residues. The germline gives CDR1 SGDLS, CDR2 YYNGEE. The CDR3 spells CASSVFSGGEAFF. For the CDR3, the DNA is TGTGCCAGCAGCGTATTTTCCGGTGGGGAAGCTTTCTTT.

The V and J genes are TRBV4-2 and TRBJ2-3; 8 bases are shared with TRBD2. CDR3 length: 14 amino acids. V lost 4 bases to trimming and J lost 4 bases; unmatched junction nucleotides: 4. Germline V gene lookup returns CDR1 LGHNA and CDR2 YNFKEQ. The CDR3: CASSLGGAPDTQYF. CDR3 nucleotide sequence: TGTGCCAGCAGCCTCGGGGGGGCCCCAGATACGCAGTATTTT.

V gene TRBV5-6 combines with J gene TRBJ2-7; D is undetermined. The V end was cut by 2 bases, the J end by 5 bases, with 5 bases between. The CDR3 runs to 11 residues. Per germline, CDR1 SGHDT and CDR2 YYEEEE. The chain's CDR3 is CASSFLHEQYF. CDR3 nucleotide sequence: TGTGCCAGCAGCTTTCTACACGAGCAGTACTTC.

For the CDR3, the DNA is TGTGCCAGCAGCCGAAGCCGCTTGGGGCACATATATTTT. Protein product: CASSRSRLGHIYF. The chain has TRBV13 and TRBJ1-3; tentative D call: TRBD1 (5 bases). Trimming took off 5 bases at V and 12 bases at J, with 17 bases between the two ends. CDR3 length: 13 amino acids. Germline V gene sequence: CDR1 PRHDT, CDR2 FYEKMQ (reference sequence).

This clone was recorded a few times. This chain joins TRBV10-3 and TRBJ2-7, with 7 bases identical to TRBD1. This CDR3 region has 14 residues. The junction had 6 bases not matched to a gene; V was cut back by 7 bases and J by 0 bases. CDR1 is ENHRY, CDR2 SYGVKD, per germline. The DNA for the CDR3 is TGTGCCATCATCGACAGGGCCAGCTCCTACGAGCAGTACTTC. Translated: CAIIDRASSYEQYF.

This clone has just one count. The chain employs TRBV25-1 and TRBJ1-2; TRBD1 agrees at 9 bases. The V gene's germline CDR1 is MGHDK and CDR2 SYGVNS. The length of the CDR3 is 13 residues. V was clipped by 5 bases and J by 7 bases; unmatched bases: 5. The CDR3 spells CASSQQGAGGYTF. CDR3 in DNA: TGTGCCAGCAGTCAACAGGGGGCGGGTGGCTACACCTTC.

This clone has only a few counts. The chain carries TRBV29-1 and TRBJ2-3, with a weak D call TRBD2 (5 bases). Germline-derived CDR1 and CDR2 are SQVTM and ANQGSEA. The CDR3 has 12 amino acids. Trimming shortened V by 2 bases and J by 3 bases, and 6 bases separated the two germline ends. The CDR3 loop reads CSVESGTDTQYF. CDR3 DNA sequence: TGCAGCGTTGAATCGGGGACAGATACGCAGTATTTT.

This sequence joins TRBV19 and TRBJ2-5, with 7 bases fitting TRBD1. The CDR3 length is 16 residues. Germline CDR1 is LNHDA and CDR2 is SQIVND (reference sequence). V lost 6 bases and J lost 2; bases outside the gene matches: 12. The CDR3 loop reads CASRAKGAKVQETQYF. The CDR3, as DNA: TGTGCCAGTAGGGCCAAGGGGGCGAAGGTTCAAGAGACCCAGTACTTC.

V gene TRBV7-8 combines with J gene TRBJ1-3; D unresolved. The germline CDR1 and CDR2 sequences are SGHVS and FQNEAQ. The CDR3 totals 13 residues. The V and J ends lost 8 bases and 4 bases respectively, with 12 bases between them. The CDR3 loop reads CASAQGSGNTIYF. The CDR3 DNA follows: TGTGCCAGCGCCCAAGGATCGGGAAACACCATATATTTT.

The chain links TRBV30 to TRBJ2-7; D gene unclear. Germline V gene lookup returns CDR1 GTSNPN and CDR2 SVGIG (reference sequence). This CDR3 contains 12 residues. V was clipped by 1 base and J by 5 bases, with 9 bases between them. The CDR3 loop reads CAWSAWANEQYF. The CDR3 nucleotides are TGTGCCTGGAGTGCTTGGGCCAACGAGCAGTACTTC.